This TCR beta chain stems from a study of blood T cell repertoires in COVID-19. Profiling relied on immunoSEQ multiplex PCR, and the TCRdb table lists in-frame clones only, not all of them. The sample includes over 250,000 clones, roughly 80% of them seen just once. There are 12 residues in the CDR3. CDR1 is SGHDN, CDR2 FVKESK, per germline. V shed 7 bases and J shed 0 bases, with 6 bases lying between them. The study recruited exposed participants who had met a COVID-19 case within 2 weeks before entry. This chain connects TRBV14 to TRBJ1-2, with D hard to call. The specimen sequenced was PBMCs or T cells enriched from blood (not recorded which). The TCR comes from a man aged 40-49 years who had been exposed to COVID-19. DNA of the CDR3: TGTGCCAGCAATACAGCTAACTATGGCTACACCTTC. Translated: CASNTANYGYTF.